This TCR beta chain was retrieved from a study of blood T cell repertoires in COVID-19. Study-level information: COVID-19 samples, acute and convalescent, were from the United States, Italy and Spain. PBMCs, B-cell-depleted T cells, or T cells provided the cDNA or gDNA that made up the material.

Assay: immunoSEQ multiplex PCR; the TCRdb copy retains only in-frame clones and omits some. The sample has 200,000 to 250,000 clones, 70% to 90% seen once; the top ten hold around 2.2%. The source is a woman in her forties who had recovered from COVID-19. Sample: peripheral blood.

This chain's CDR3 is CASSKVGRGPSYSNQPQHF. The CDR3 DNA reads TGTGCCAGCAGCAAAGTGGGGAGGGGCCCCTCTTATAGCAATCAGCCCCAGCATTTT. The chain combines TRBV21-1 with TRBJ1-5. TRBV21-1 is noted as a pseudogene. This CDR3 is built from 19 residues.